Below, 26 T cell receptor beta chains from the same sample are listed, as sequenced in a study of response to subunit inactivated influenza vaccine. One entry per CDR3 protein results from TCRdb running MiXCR on the RT-PCR reads. Of approximately 700,000 distinct CDR3 sequences in the sample, approximately 14% were seen once. This specimen consisted of PBMCs from blood, obtained approximately 12 days after vaccination. These receptor sequences come from a man aged 50-59 years who received an inactivated influenza vaccine.

The table lists this clonotype with many counts. The V gene is TRBV11-2, the J gene TRBJ2-4, with TRBD2 matching 9 bases. The CDR3 spans 13 residues. CDR1 and CDR2 from the germline V gene are SGHAT and FQNNGV. Trimming at V came to 1 base and at J to 11 bases, leaving 3 bases not matched to a gene. The CDR3 nucleotides are TGTGCCAGCAGCTTAGGAATAGCGGGGGTTCAGTACTTC. It yields the protein CASSLGIAGVQYF.

The V call is TRBV20-1, the J call TRBJ2-1; D call uncertain. CDR1 DFQATT and CDR2 SNEGSKA come from the germline V gene (reference sequence). Between the trimmed V and J ends, which lost 0 bases and 8 bases, there was a span of 8 bases. The CDR3 is 12 residues long. This CDR3 is CSARDIEYEQFF. DNA of the CDR3: TGCAGTGCTAGAGATATCGAGTATGAGCAGTTCTTC.

This clonotype has just a few counts. This chain uses TRBV7-9 with TRBJ2-5; D is unclear. The V end lost 5 bases, the J end lost 4 bases, and 14 bases lay between the germline ends. CDR1 is SEHNR, CDR2 FQNEAQ, per germline (reference sequence). CDR3 length equals 14 residues. Written as DNA, the CDR3 is TGTGCCAGCAGCCGCGCCGTTAGTAGAGAGACCCAGTACTTC. Its protein product is CASSRAVSRETQYF.

In its sample, this clonotype was seen a few times. A much larger clone lies one base from this, so it may be a read error. This chain uses TRBV9 with TRBJ2-3; D is unresolved. Germline assignment: CDR1 SGDLS and CDR2 YYNGEE. The CDR3 spans 12 residues. V gave up 0 bases and J gave up 4 bases, with 3 bases separating them. The CDR3 DNA sequence: TGTGCCAGCAGCGTAGTCCCAGATACGCAGTATTTT. This gives the protein CASSVVPDTQYF.

J is TRBJ2-7 and V is TRBV15; D is undetermined. CDR3 size: 16 residues. V dropped 0 bases and J dropped 2 bases, with 14 bases sitting between them. Germline CDR1 and CDR2: LNHNV and YYDKDF (reference sequence). The CDR3 reads CATSRDLGAIAYEQYF. CDR3 in DNA: TGTGCCACCAGCAGAGATCTGGGCGCTATTGCCTACGAGCAGTACTTC.

The rearrangement uses TRBV7-8 and TRBJ1-1; D might be TRBD1 (5 bases). This CDR3 has 16 residues. CDR1 and CDR2 from the germline V gene are SGHVS and FQNEAQ. Trimming pared 6 bases from V and 4 bases from J, leaving 21 bases between. The chain's CDR3 is CASRSGGAADATEAFF. The CDR3 DNA is TGTGCCAGCAGATCCGGCGGGGCAGCGGACGCCACTGAAGCTTTCTTT.

J is TRBJ2-2 and V is TRBV19; TRBD1 matches 9 bases. J lost 4 bases, V lost 3 bases, and 3 bases had no gene match. In germline, CDR1 is LNHDA, CDR2 SQIVND (reference sequence). The length of the CDR3 is 15 residues. The CDR3 loop is CASSINRGRTGELFF. The CDR3 coding sequence is TGTGCCAGTAGTATTAACAGGGGGCGCACCGGGGAGCTGTTTTTT.

This clonotype was detected only a few times. The chain joins TRBV6-2 or TRBV6-3 to TRBJ1-5, with 9 bases fitting TRBD1. CDR1 MNHEY and CDR2 SVGEGT come from the germline V gene. After removal of 4 bases from V and 6 bases from J, the junction contained 13 bases not matched to a gene. CDR3 length: 17 residues. The CDR3 spells CASSFTGTGLLGQPQHF. The CDR3, as DNA: TGTGCCAGCAGTTTTACCGGGACAGGGTTGTTGGGTCAGCCCCAGCATTTT.

A few counts support this clonotype. CDR3 region: CASRAGGFGEQYF. The CDR3 coding sequence is TGTGCCAGCAGGGCAGGGGGCTTCGGCGAGCAGTACTTC. This sequence joins TRBV7-9 and TRBJ2-7; 8 bases map to TRBD1. The V segment lost 6 bases and the J segment 6 bases; nucleotides outside the gene matches: 7. This CDR3 has 13 residues. Germline CDR1 SEHNR, CDR2 FQNEAQ (reference sequence). The complete variable domain, with remaining parts taken from reference TRBV7-9 and TRBJ2-7, reads DTGVSQNPRHKITKRGQNVTFRCDPISEHNRLYWYRQTLGQGPEFLTYFQNEAQLEKSRLLSDRFSAERPKGSFSTLEIQRTEQGDSAMYLCASRAGGFGEQYFGPGTRLTVT.

This clonotype has more than one count but fewer than ten. The chain combines TRBV11-1 with TRBJ2-7; 9 nucleotides line up with TRBD1. This CDR3 is built from 19 residues. V was clipped by 4 bases and J by 4 bases; unmatched bases: 20. From germline, CDR1 is SGHAT and CDR2 FQDESV (reference sequence). Here the CDR3 DNA reads TGTGCCAGCAGCTCCCTCGCCTTACCGGGACAGGGACATATGTACGAGCAGTACTTC. Its translation is CASSSLALPGQGHMYEQYF. Full variable domain (remainder filled in from reference TRBV11-1 and TRBJ2-7): EAEVAQSPRYKITEKSQAVAFWCDPISGHATLYWYRQILGQGPELLVQFQDESVVDDSQLPKDRFSAERLKGVDSTLKIQPAELGDSAMYLCASSSLALPGQGHMYEQYFGPGTRLTVT.

About this clonotype itself: The germline gene is not matched at one end of the junction; a read error may be the cause. The chain couples TRBV20-1 to TRBJ2-1; 15 nucleotides agree with TRBD2. The germline CDR1 and CDR2 sequences are DFQATT and SNEGSKA (reference sequence). The CDR3 totals 17 residues. CDR3 in amino acids: CSASRIPGLAGGNEQFF. CDR3 sequence (DNA): TGCAGCGCTAGCCGCATCCCGGGACTAGCGGGAGGAAATGAGCAGTTCTTC.

The chain joins TRBV7-9 to TRBJ2-3, with 9 bases identical to TRBD1. V dropped 4 bases and J dropped 2; count of bases not matched to a gene: 7. Germline-derived CDR1 and CDR2 are SEHNR and FQNEAQ (reference sequence). CDR3 length: 16 residues. The chain's CDR3 is CASSSPGQGSTDTQYF. The DNA for the CDR3 is TGTGCCAGCAGCTCCCCGGGACAGGGCTCCACAGATACGCAGTATTTT.

The chain couples TRBV5-1 to TRBJ2-6, with no clear D. Trimming removed 4 bases from V and 1 base from J, with 12 bases in between. Germline loops: CDR1 SGHRS, CDR2 YFSETQ. The CDR3 spans 16 residues. Here the CDR3 DNA reads TGCGCCAGCAGCGGGCTAGGACCTTCTGGGGCCAACGTCCTGACTTTC. This encodes CASSGLGPSGANVLTF.

This chain uses TRBV11-1 with TRBJ1-4, with D tentatively TRBD1 (6 bases). The germline V and J ends were trimmed by 7 bases and 0 bases, with 21 bases remaining between them. The CDR3 is made up of 18 amino acids. The germline gives CDR1 SGHAT, CDR2 FQDESV (reference sequence). The CDR3 sequence is CASTLSVRTDATNEKLFF. Written as DNA, the CDR3 is TGTGCCAGCACCCTTAGCGTTAGGACAGATGCAACTAATGAAAAACTGTTTTTT.

In its sample, this clonotype was seen a few times. The V call is TRBV15, the J call TRBJ2-5; tentatively, D is TRBD1 or TRBD2 (5 bases each). Germline V lookup: CDR1 LNHNV, CDR2 YYDKDF (reference sequence). V lost 0 bases, J lost 0 bases, and 11 bases lay in between. The CDR3 is made up of 16 amino acids. The chain's CDR3 is CATSRDLRDHQETQYF. The DNA of the CDR3 is TGTGCCACCAGCAGAGATCTTCGGGACCACCAAGAGACCCAGTACTTC.

This clonotype was counted only a few times. The J gene is TRBJ1-4, the V gene TRBV7-2, with D maybe TRBD1 (6 bases). The CDR3 is made up of 12 amino acids. Trimming pared 5 bases from V and 14 bases from J, leaving 15 bases between. CDR1 SGHTA and CDR2 FQGNSA come from the germline V gene. CDR3 nucleotides: TGTGCCAGCAGCCCGACGACAGGCAGTCTGTTTTTT. Translating gives CASSPTTGSLFF. Based on the CDR3 plus reference TRBV7-2 and TRBJ1-4, the full variable domain is GAGVSQSPSNKVTEKGKDVELRCDPISGHTALYWYRQSLGQGLEFLIYFQGNSAPDKSGLPSDRFSAERTGGSVSTLTIQRTQQEDSAVYLCASSPTTGSLFFGSGTQLSVL.

This clonotype has more than one count but fewer than ten. This sequence joins TRBV6-1 and TRBJ2-5, with no clear D. CDR3 length: 11 amino acids. The germline V gene encodes CDR1 MNHNS and CDR2 SASEGT. Between the trimmed V and J ends, which lost 3 bases and 5 bases, there was a span of 4 bases. CDR3 nucleotides: TGTGCCAGCAGTGAGGCTGAGACCCAGTACTTC. This translates into CASSEAETQYF.

CDR3 loop: CASSPDNSREQFF. In DNA form, the CDR3 reads TGCGCCAGCAGCCCTGACAACAGCAGGGAGCAGTTCTTC. The rearrangement joins TRBV5-1 to TRBJ2-1; D gene uncertain. Looked up from germline, CDR1 is SGHRS and CDR2 is YFSETQ. V gave up 4 bases and J gave up 10 bases, with 15 bases separating them. CDR3 size: 13 residues. Together with reference TRBV5-1 and TRBJ2-1, the CDR3 gives the full variable domain: KAGVTQTPRYLIKTRGQQVTLSCSPISGHRSVSWYQQTPGQGLQFLFEYFSETQRNKGNFPGRFSGRQFSNSRSEMNVSTLELGDSALYLCASSPDNSREQFFGPGTRLTVL.

This chain joins TRBV7-2 and TRBJ2-7; D remains ambiguous. The ends were cut back, 5 bases at V and 7 bases at J, with 12 bases in the middle. CDR3 size: 12 residues. Per germline, CDR1 SGHTA and CDR2 FQGNSA. The CDR3 loop is CASSLEWSEQYF. The CDR3 DNA reads as TGTGCCAGCAGCCTAGAGTGGAGTGAGCAGTACTTC.

This clonotype was seen more than once but under ten times. CDR3: CASSLSSTGYEQYF. The CDR3 DNA sequence: TGTGCCAGCAGTTTATCCTCGACAGGGTACGAGCAGTACTTC. V usage is TRBV28 and J usage is TRBJ2-7; TRBD1 matches at 7 bases. The germline V gene has CDR1 MDHEN and CDR2 SYDVKM. The V gene end was trimmed by 1 base and the J gene end by 4 bases; junction bases not matched to a gene: 4. This CDR3 spans 14 amino acids.

This chain uses TRBV15 with TRBJ1-1; tentative D call: TRBD1 (6 bases). Trimming removed 1 base at V and 5 bases at J, with 11 bases between. Germline lookup yields CDR1 LNHNV and CDR2 YYDKDF (reference sequence). The CDR3 is 14 amino acids. The CDR3 coding sequence is TGTGCCACCAGCAGAGCACCAGGGGAGACTGAAGCTTTCTTT. Translated: CATSRAPGETEAFF.

This clonotype was counted a few times. The gene calls are TRBV28 and TRBJ2-3; tentatively, D is TRBD1 or TRBD2 (5 bases each). V dropped 10 bases and J dropped 0 bases, with 14 bases sitting between them. This CDR3 has 14 amino acids. From germline, CDR1 is MDHEN and CDR2 SYDVKM. The CDR3 here is CATGDGSSTDTQYF. Written as DNA, the CDR3 is TGTGCCACCGGGGACGGATCTAGCACAGATACGCAGTATTTT.

This clonotype was seen only a few times. The chain recombines TRBV7-4 with TRBJ2-7, with D possibly TRBD2 on 8 matching bases. Germline values: CDR1 SGHVT, CDR2 SQSDAQ. This CDR3 has 24 amino acids. Trimming removed 0 bases from V and 2 bases from J, with 38 bases in between. The DNA of the CDR3 is TGTGCCAGCAGCTTAGCCCCCGCCTCTTCGGGGGGGGTAACGCGAACAGGGGACCCCTACGAGCAGTACTTC. Protein product: CASSLAPASSGGVTRTGDPYEQYF.

This clonotype was seen a few times. The CDR3 DNA reads TGTGCCAGCTCCTACCCCCCCGGGGAGCTGTTTTTT. Encoded protein: CASSYPPGELFF. The chain links TRBV18 to TRBJ2-2; D is unclear. Trimming took off 6 bases at V and 6 bases at J, with 8 bases between the two ends. From germline, CDR1 is KGHSH and CDR2 LQKENI. CDR3 size: 12 residues.

The J gene is TRBJ2-1, the V gene TRBV7-2; 7 bases match TRBD2. CDR3 length equals 19 residues. V shed 2 bases and J 0 bases; nucleotides not matched to a gene: 13. Germline CDR1 is SGHTA and CDR2 is FQGNSA. The CDR3 DNA follows: TGTGCCAGCAGCTTACGGTATAGCGGGCCCCACATCTCCTACAATGAGCAGTTCTTC. Translation: CASSLRYSGPHISYNEQFF. Drawing the rest from reference TRBV7-2 and TRBJ2-1, the complete variable domain is GAGVSQSPSNKVTEKGKDVELRCDPISGHTALYWYRQSLGQGLEFLIYFQGNSAPDKSGLPSDRFSAERTGGSVSTLTIQRTQQEDSAVYLCASSLRYSGPHISYNEQFFGPGTRLTVL.

V usage is TRBV5-1 and J usage is TRBJ2-5, with 9 nucleotides matching TRBD2. The V segment lost 0 bases and the J segment 3 bases; nucleotides outside the gene matches: 6. The germline gives CDR1 SGHRS, CDR2 YFSETQ. CDR3 length: 16 residues. The chain's CDR3 is CASSLAVAGAKETQYF. In DNA, the CDR3 is TGCGCCAGCAGCTTGGCGGTAGCGGGGGCAAAAGAGACCCAGTACTTC.